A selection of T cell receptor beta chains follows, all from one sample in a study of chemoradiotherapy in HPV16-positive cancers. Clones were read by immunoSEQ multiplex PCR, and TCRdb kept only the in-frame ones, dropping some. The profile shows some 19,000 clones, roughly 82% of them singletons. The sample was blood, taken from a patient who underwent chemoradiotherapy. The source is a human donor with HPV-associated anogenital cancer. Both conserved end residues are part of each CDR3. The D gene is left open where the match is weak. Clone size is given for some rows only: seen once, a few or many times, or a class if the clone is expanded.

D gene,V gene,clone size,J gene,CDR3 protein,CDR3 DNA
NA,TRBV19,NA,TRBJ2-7,CASGTGVWQYF,TGTGCCAGTGGCACCGGGGTGTGGCAGTACTTC
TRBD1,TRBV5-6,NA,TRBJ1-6,CASSSGQGTSPLHF,TGTGCCAGCAGCTCGGGACAGGGGACTTCACCCCTCCACTTT
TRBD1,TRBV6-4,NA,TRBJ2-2,CATGTGDTGELFF,TGTGCCACCGGGACAGGGGACACCGGGGAGCTGTTTTTT
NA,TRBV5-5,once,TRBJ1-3,CASASLISGNTIYF,TGTGCCAGCGCGTCTCTTATCTCTGGAAACACCATATATTTT
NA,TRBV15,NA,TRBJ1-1,CATSRGWGEAFF,TGTGCCACCAGCAGGGGATGGGGTGAAGCTTTCTTT
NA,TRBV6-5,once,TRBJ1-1,CASSYALDTEAFF,TGTGCCAGCAGTTATGCCCTTGACACTGAAGCTTTCTTT
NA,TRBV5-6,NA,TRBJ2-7,CASTIGGEQYF,TGTGCCAGCACCATTGGAGGGGAGCAGTACTTC
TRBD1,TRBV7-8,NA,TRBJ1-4,CASSSTRGLWSEKLFF,TGTGCCAGCAGCAGTACCAGGGGGCTGTGGAGTGAAAAACTGTTTTTT
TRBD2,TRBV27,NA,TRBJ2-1,CASEKRQAGGTYNEQFF,TGTGCCAGCGAAAAAAGGCAGGCGGGGGGTACCTACAATGAGCAGTTCTTC
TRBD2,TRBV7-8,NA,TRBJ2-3,CASSPRLAGDGTDTQYF,TGTGCCAGCAGCCCACGACTAGCGGGGGACGGCACAGATACGCAGTATTTT
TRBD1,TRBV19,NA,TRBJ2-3,CASSMGTGTDTQYF,TGTGCCAGTAGTATGGGGACAGGGACAGATACGCAGTATTTT
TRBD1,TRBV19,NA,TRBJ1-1,CASSPRDRGVNTEAFF,TGTGCCAGTAGTCCCCGGGACAGGGGGGTGAACACTGAAGCTTTCTTT
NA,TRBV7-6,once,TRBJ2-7,CASSLALNRGGDYEQYF,TGTGCCAGCAGCTTAGCGCTAAACAGGGGGGGAGACTACGAGCAGTACTTC
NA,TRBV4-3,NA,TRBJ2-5,CASSPSQGGTETQYF,TGCGCCAGCAGCCCCTCACAGGGGGGGACGGAGACCCAGTACTTC
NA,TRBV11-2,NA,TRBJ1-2,CASSAPGRRYGYTF,TGTGCCAGCAGCGCCCCTGGGCGTCGGTATGGCTACACCTTC
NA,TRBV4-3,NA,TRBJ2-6,CASSQDSWGTANVLTF,TGCGCCAGCAGCCAAGACTCATGGGGGACGGCCAACGTCCTGACTTTC
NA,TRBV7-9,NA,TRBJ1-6,CASSLGGRYSYNSPLHF,TGTGCCAGCAGCTTAGGGGGACGGTACTCCTATAATTCACCCCTCCACTTT
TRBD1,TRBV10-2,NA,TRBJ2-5,CASSGTGNQETQYF,TGCGCCAGCAGTGGGACAGGGAACCAAGAGACCCAGTACTTC
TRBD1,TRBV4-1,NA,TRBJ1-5,CAILGHRGLYQPQHF,TGCGCCATCCTGGGGCACAGGGGGCTGTATCAGCCCCAGCATTTT
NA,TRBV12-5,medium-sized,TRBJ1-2,CASASDASPYGYTF,TGTGCTAGTGCCTCGGACGCCTCGCCCTATGGCTACACCTTC
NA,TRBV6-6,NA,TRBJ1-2,CASSYSFSGNSGYTF,TGTGCCAGCAGTTACTCGTTTTCAGGGAACTCTGGCTACACCTTC
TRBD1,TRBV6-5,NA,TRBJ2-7,CASSYSRDRSYEQYF,TGTGCCAGCAGTTACTCCCGGGACAGAAGTTACGAGCAGTACTTC
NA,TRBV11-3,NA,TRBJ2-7,CASSGGPYEQYF,TGTGCCAGCAGTGGGGGCCCATACGAGCAGTACTTC
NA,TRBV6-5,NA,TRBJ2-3,CASKAPRGLTF,TGTGCCAGCAAGGCCCCCCGGGGACTCACTTTT
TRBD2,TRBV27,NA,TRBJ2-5,CASSSHSGGIQETQYF,TGTGCCAGCAGTTCACATAGCGGGGGGATCCAAGAGACCCAGTACTTC
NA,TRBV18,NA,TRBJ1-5,CASSPLEGRDQPQHF,TGTGCCAGCTCACCCTTGGAGGGGAGAGACCAGCCCCAGCATTTT
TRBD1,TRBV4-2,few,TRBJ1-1,CASSQKQGDTEAFF,TGTGCCAGCAGCCAGAAACAGGGGGACACTGAAGCTTTCTTT
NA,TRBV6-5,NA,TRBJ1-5,CASSYTGDQPQHF,TGTGCCAGCAGTTATACTGGCGATCAGCCCCAGCATTTT
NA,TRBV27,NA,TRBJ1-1,CASSFREPDLWNTEAFF,TGTGCCAGCAGTTTCCGGGAGCCGGATTTGTGGAACACTGAAGCTTTCTTT
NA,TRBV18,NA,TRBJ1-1,CASSPARDLNTEAFF,TGTGCCAGCTCACCCGCCAGGGACTTGAACACTGAAGCTTTCTTT
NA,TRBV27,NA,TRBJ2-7,CASSPQGLSYEQYF,TGTGCCAGCAGTCCACAGGGCCTTTCCTACGAGCAGTACTTC
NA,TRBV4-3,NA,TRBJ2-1,CASSHPGRDEQFF,TGCGCCAGCAGCCATCCAGGGCGTGATGAGCAGTTCTTC
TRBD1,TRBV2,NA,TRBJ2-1,CASSDLTGAGYNEQFF,TGTGCCAGCAGTGATCTGACAGGGGCAGGCTACAATGAGCAGTTCTTC
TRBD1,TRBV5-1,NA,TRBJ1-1,CASSFGTGERNTEAFF,TGCGCCAGCAGCTTCGGGACAGGGGAACGGAACACTGAAGCTTTCTTT
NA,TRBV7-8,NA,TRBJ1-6,CASSLVGSRSISPLHF,TGTGCCAGCAGCTTAGTAGGCTCCAGGTCTATTTCACCCCTCCACTTT
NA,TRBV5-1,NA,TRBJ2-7,CASRKTSSYEQYF,TGCGCCAGCAGAAAGACCAGCTCCTACGAGCAGTACTTC
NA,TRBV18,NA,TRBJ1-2,CASSPGGVYGYTF,TGTGCCAGCTCACCGGGCGGCGTCTATGGCTACACCTTC
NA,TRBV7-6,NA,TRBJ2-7,CASSLGDGSYEQYF,TGTGCCAGCAGCTTAGGGGACGGATCCTACGAGCAGTACTTC
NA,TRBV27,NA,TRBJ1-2,CASSFRSGRGYGYTF,TGTGCCAGCAGTTTCAGGTCGGGGCGAGGGTATGGCTACACCTTC
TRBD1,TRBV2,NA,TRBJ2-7,CASREDRGAYEQYF,TGTGCCAGCAGGGAAGACAGGGGAGCCTACGAGCAGTACTTC
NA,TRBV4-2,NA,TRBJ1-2,CASSPTEGGGGYGYTF,TGTGCCAGCAGCCCTACCGAGGGGGGAGGCGGCTATGGCTACACCTTC
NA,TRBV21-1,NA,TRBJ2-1,CASSKGRKRDVF,TGTGCCAGCAGCAAAGGGCGCAAAAGGGATGTCTTC
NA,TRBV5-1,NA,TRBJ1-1,CASSDPRQANTEAFF,TGCGCCAGCAGCGACCCCCGACAGGCTAACACTGAAGCTTTCTTT
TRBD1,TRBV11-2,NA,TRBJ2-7,CASSSDEDRGGYYEQYF,TGTGCCAGCAGCTCAGACGAAGACAGGGGCGGGTACTACGAGCAGTACTTC
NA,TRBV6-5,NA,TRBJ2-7,CASRSRGGSYEQYF,TGTGCCAGCAGATCTAGGGGAGGTTCCTACGAGCAGTACTTC
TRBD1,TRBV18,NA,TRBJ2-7,CASSPPGQGGEQYF,TGTGCCAGCTCACCACCCGGACAGGGGGGCGAGCAGTACTTC
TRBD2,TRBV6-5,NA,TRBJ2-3,CATSGRTDTQYF,TGTGCCACTAGCGGTCGCACAGATACGCAGTATTTT
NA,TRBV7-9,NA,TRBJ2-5,CASSLVPGNEETQYF,TGTGCCAGCAGCTTAGTACCAGGGAATGAAGAGACCCAGTACTTC
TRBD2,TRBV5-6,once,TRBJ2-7,CASSWVAGHSYEQYF,TGTGCCAGCAGCTGGGTAGCGGGTCACTCCTACGAGCAGTACTTC
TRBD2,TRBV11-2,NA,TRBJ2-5,CASSRGGSVQETQYF,TGTGCCAGCAGTCGGGGGGGATCGGTCCAAGAGACCCAGTACTTC
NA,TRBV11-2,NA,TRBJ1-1,CASSLAGRNTEAFF,TGTGCCAGCAGCTTAGCGGGGAGGAACACTGAAGCTTTCTTT
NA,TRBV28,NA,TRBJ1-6,CASSSMYSPLHF,TGTGCCAGCAGTTCGATGTACTCACCCCTCCACTTT
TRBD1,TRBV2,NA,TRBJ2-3,CASSDRGTDTQYF,TGTGCCAGCAGTGACAGGGGGACCGATACGCAGTATTTT
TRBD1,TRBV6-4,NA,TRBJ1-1,CASSAGTGAKAFF,TGTGCCAGCAGCGCCGGGACAGGGGCAAAAGCTTTCTTT
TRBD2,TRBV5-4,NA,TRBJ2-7,CASSVSGTNSYEQYF,TGTGCCAGCAGCGTATCCGGGACTAACTCCTACGAGCAGTACTTC
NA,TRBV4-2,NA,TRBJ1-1,CASSQDRGGNTEAFF,TGTGCCAGCAGCCAAGATCGGGGAGGGAACACTGAAGCTTTCTTT
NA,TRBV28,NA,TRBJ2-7,CASSLPSPSYEQYF,TGTGCCAGCAGTTTACCTAGCCCTAGTTACGAGCAGTACTTC
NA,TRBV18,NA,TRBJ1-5,CASSPDGAQPQHF,TGTGCCAGCTCCCCGGACGGGGCTCAGCCCCAGCATTTT